This T cell receptor (beta chain) was sequenced during a study of blood T cell repertoires in COVID-19. Study summary: Samples taken during acute and convalescent COVID-19 were collected in the United States, Italy and Spain. The cDNA or gDNA used as material had been derived from T cells, B-cell-depleted T cells, or PBMCs.

In the original processing: Scientists estimated how many nucleated cells there were by amplifying reference gene primers. TCRdb's table, derived via immunoSEQ multiplex PCR, lists solely in-frame clones and lacks some. That table gives V, J and clone size, and the DNA gave D and trimming. The top ten hold about 6% of the sample, which has 120,000 or so clones, over 70% seen once. The CDR3 contains 13 residues. Per the germline V gene, CDR1 is SEHNR and CDR2 is FQNEAQ (reference sequence). V was pared by 1 base and J by 3 bases, with 5 bases between. Sequenced: peripheral blood. The chain has TRBV7-9 and TRBJ2-3; D is unresolved. This sequence was found in a man of 80 years or more with active or convalescent COVID-19. DNA for the CDR3: TGTGCCAGCAGCTTAGTCGGGACAGATACGCAGTATTTT. Its protein product is CASSLVGTDTQYF. The entire variable domain, with the rest obtained from reference TRBV7-9 and TRBJ2-3, is as follows: DTGVSQNPRHKITKRGQNVTFRCDPISEHNRLYWYRQTLGQGPEFLTYFQNEAQLEKSRLLSDRFSAERPKGSFSTLEIQRTEQGDSAMYLCASSLVGTDTQYFGPGTRLTVL.